There are many counts of the clone carrying this T cell receptor beta chain. Amplification of TCR beta CDR3 regions used RNA as the template. The TCR CDR3 was amplified in a first-round RT-PCR using the HTBI primer set. TCRdb re-derived calls from the multiplex PCR reads in MiXCR, one entry per CDR3 protein. Of hundreds of thousands of distinct CDR3 sequences listed, roughly 17% are singletons. This entry comes from a study of T cells in Graves' hyperthyroidism and ophthalmopathy. Trimming took off 5 bases at V and 3 bases at J, with 19 bases between the two ends. This CDR3 is built from 16 residues. The germline gives CDR1 MNHEY, CDR2 SMNVEV (reference sequence).

The chain employs TRBV27 and TRBJ2-5; a possible D gene is TRBD2 (7 bases). Sample: blood. This receptor was obtained from a woman aged 18-29 years with Graves' hyperthyroidism. CDR3 sequence (DNA): TGTGCCAGCAGTACAAGGGGGGGACAACGGAAAGAGACCCAGTACTTC. Its translation: CASSTRGGQRKETQYF.